One sample yielded the 27 T cell receptor beta chains listed below, sequenced in a study of neurological immune-mediated disorders. TCRdb fed the 5' RACE reads into MiXCR, producing one record per CDR3 protein. The profile shows under 40,000 distinct CDR3 sequences, approximately 4.4% of them singletons. Specimen: PBMCs. Receptors originate from a man aged 18 to 30 in good health.

This clonotype came up many times. This chain connects TRBV7-2 to TRBJ1-3, with a weak D call TRBD1 (5 bases). Germline CDR1 reads SGHTA; CDR2 reads FQGNSA. Between the trimmed V and J ends, which lost 1 base and 7 bases, there was a span of 8 bases. CDR3 length equals 13 residues. The CDR3 loop is CASSLGGTNTIYF. For the CDR3, the DNA is TGTGCCAGCAGCTTAGGGGGCACGAACACCATATATTTT.

Within the sample, this clonotype is medium-sized (0.01 to 0.1%). The rearrangement uses TRBV6-1 and TRBJ1-1, with D uncertain. The CDR3 has 16 amino acids. Germline-derived CDR1 and CDR2 are MNHNS and SASEGT. The ends were cut back, 3 bases at V and 3 bases at J, with 17 bases in the middle. The CDR3 DNA follows: TGTGCCAGCAGTGATAGACGGAGACGTCTGTACACTGAAGCTTTCTTT. It specifies CASSDRRRRLYTEAFF.

The sample holds many counts of this clonotype. V and J are TRBV12-3 or TRBV12-4 and TRBJ1-2, with 7 bases matching TRBD1. V lost 6 bases to trimming and J lost 2 bases; unmatched junction nucleotides: 9. CDR3 size: 15 residues. CDR3 in amino acids: CASRETGAINYGYTF. The CDR3 DNA reads TGTGCCAGCAGGGAAACAGGGGCCATAAACTATGGCTACACCTTC.

This clonotype has ten or more counts. J is TRBJ2-5 and V is TRBV5-6; D is uncertain. The germline CDR1 and CDR2 sequences are SGHDT and YYEEEE. The CDR3 is 13 residues long. The V gene lost 4 bases and the J gene lost 6 bases, with 13 bases spanning the gap. The CDR3 sequence: CASSDPREKTQYF. In nucleotides, the CDR3 is TGTGCCAGCAGCGATCCCCGAGAGAAGACCCAGTACTTC.

This clonotype appeared many times. V gene TRBV20-1 combines with J gene TRBJ2-5; tentative D call: TRBD1 (5 bases). Trimming pared 3 bases from V and 8 bases from J, leaving 19 bases between. CDR1 is DFQATT and CDR2 is SNEGSKA in the germline V gene (reference sequence). The CDR3 sequence is 14 residues long. The CDR3 here is CSASRQTPRVTQYF. In nucleotides, the CDR3 is TGCAGTGCTAGTCGACAGACCCCTCGGGTTACCCAGTACTTC.

At least ten counts were recorded for this clonotype. The chain joins TRBV6-2 or TRBV6-3 to TRBJ2-1, with D tentatively TRBD2 (6 bases). V was pared by 2 bases and J by 10 bases, with 18 bases between. The germline V gene has CDR1 MNHEY and CDR2 SVGEGT. CDR3 length: 15 residues. CDR3 protein: CASSYGASEDREQFF. The CDR3 DNA reads as TGTGCCAGCAGTTACGGCGCTAGCGAAGATCGCGAGCAGTTCTTC.

This clonotype has a count of ten or more. The chain joins TRBV6-5 to TRBJ2-3; D uncertain. The CDR3 runs to 14 residues. Germline CDR1 and CDR2: MNHEY and SVGAGI. Trimming left V 0 bases short and J 6 bases short, with 10 bases between. CDR3 nucleotides: TGTGCCAGCAGTTACTCGATGGCGTGGGATACGCAGTATTTT. Its protein product is CASSYSMAWDTQYF.

This clonotype was counted at least ten times. This sequence joins TRBV5-1 and TRBJ2-2; 7 bases match TRBD1. CDR3 length: 16 residues. V shed 3 bases and J 3 bases; nucleotides not matched to a gene: 8. In germline, CDR1 is SGHRS, CDR2 YFSETQ. Written as DNA, the CDR3 is TGCGCCAGCAGCTCCGACAGGGCAGGATACACCGGGGAGCTGTTTTTT. Amino acid sequence: CASSSDRAGYTGELFF.

This clonotype was counted many times. The genes are TRBV5-1 and TRBJ2-5; D is unclear. The CDR3 has 13 residues. Germline loops: CDR1 SGHRS, CDR2 YFSETQ. The germline V and J ends were trimmed by 1 base and 7 bases, with 11 bases remaining between them. For the CDR3, the DNA is TGCGCCAGCAGCTTGAATCCCGGCGGGACCCAGTACTTC. This sequence encodes CASSLNPGGTQYF. The complete variable domain, with remaining parts taken from reference TRBV5-1 and TRBJ2-5, reads KAGVTQTPRYLIKTRGQQVTLSCSPISGHRSVSWYQQTPGQGLQFLFEYFSETQRNKGNFPGRFSGRQFSNSRSEMNVSTLELGDSALYLCASSLNPGGTQYFGPGTRLLVL.

This clonotype was detected ten times or more. The rearrangement links TRBV9 to TRBJ1-4, with a possible D match to TRBD1 (5 bases). CDR3 size: 15 residues. The V and J ends lost 0 bases and 8 bases respectively, with 14 bases between them. Germline assignment: CDR1 SGDLS and CDR2 YYNGEE. The DNA for the CDR3 is TGTGCCAGCAGCGTAGCTAGTACGGGACGAGAAAAACTGTTTTTT. Translation: CASSVASTGREKLFF.

This clonotype was seen repeatedly, ten times or more. V usage is TRBV4-1 and J usage is TRBJ2-7; maybe TRBD1 (5 bases). The germline CDR1 and CDR2 sequences are MGHRA and YSYEKL. With 0 bases removed from V and 5 bases from J, the gap between germline ends came to 8 bases. The CDR3 is 13 amino acids. The CDR3, as DNA: TGCGCCAGCAGCCAAGATGCAGGGAACGAGCAGTACTTC. This encodes CASSQDAGNEQYF.

Many counts were recorded for this clonotype. The CDR3 protein is CASRTVGRGGYEQYF. Here the CDR3 DNA reads TGTGCCAGCAGAACTGTCGGGCGGGGGGGCTACGAGCAGTACTTC. The chain couples TRBV7-2 to TRBJ2-7; 9 nucleotides agree with TRBD2. Looked up from germline, CDR1 is SGHTA and CDR2 is FQGNSA. With 6 bases clipped from V and 3 bases from J, the junction kept 9 bases outside the gene matches. The CDR3 has 15 residues.

There are many counts of this clonotype. V gene TRBV5-1 combines with J gene TRBJ1-1; D call uncertain. The CDR3 is 13 residues long. Germline-derived CDR1 and CDR2 are SGHRS and YFSETQ. V lost 5 bases to trimming and J lost 1 base, with 9 bases between them. The CDR3 protein is CASSPRGNTEAFF. CDR3 coding DNA: TGCGCCAGCAGTCCCCGCGGGAACACTGAAGCTTTCTTT.

Many counts were recorded for this clonotype. The chain is built from TRBV19 and TRBJ2-1, with D maybe TRBD2 (5 bases). Germline V gives CDR1 LNHDA, CDR2 SQIVND (reference sequence). V lost 3 bases to trimming and J lost 10 bases, with 10 bases between them. CDR3 length: 12 amino acids. The CDR3 loop is CASSIGPGEQFF. The CDR3 coding sequence is TGTGCCAGTAGTATTGGCCCGGGGGAGCAGTTCTTC. The full variable domain, completed using reference TRBV19 and TRBJ2-1, is DGGITQSPKYLFRKEGQNVTLSCEQNLNHDAMYWYRQDPGQGLRLIYYSQIVNDFQKGDIAEGYSVSREKKESFPLTVTSAQKNPTAFYLCASSIGPGEQFFGPGTRLTVL.

The table lists this clonotype with many counts. This chain connects TRBV18 to TRBJ2-5, with D unclear. CDR1 is KGHSH, CDR2 LQKENI, per germline. This CDR3 has 14 amino acids. Trimming took 0 bases from V and 3 from J, leaving 8 bases between them. The CDR3 is CASSPPATEETQYF. The CDR3 bases are TGTGCCAGCTCACCACCTGCCACGGAAGAGACCCAGTACTTC.

This clonotype was counted many times. V and J are TRBV4-1 and TRBJ1-1, with 10 bases aligning to TRBD1. Germline V gene data show CDR1 as MGHRA and CDR2 as YSYEKL. This CDR3 has 20 residues. The V segment lost 1 base and the J segment 4 bases; nucleotides outside the gene matches: 18. The CDR3 protein is CASSQGKGRRQGASGTEAFF. DNA of the CDR3: TGCGCCAGCAGCCAAGGGAAAGGGAGACGACAGGGGGCGTCGGGCACTGAAGCTTTCTTT.

This clonotype was detected many times. The V call is TRBV19, the J call TRBJ1-2, with 7 bases aligning to TRBD1. Germline assignment: CDR1 LNHDA and CDR2 SQIVND (reference sequence). The CDR3 is made up of 15 amino acids. The V segment lost 9 bases and the J segment 4 bases; nucleotides outside the gene matches: 14. CDR3 DNA sequence: TGTGCCAGCAACAGAAGTGGGGGACAGACCTATGGCTACACCTTC. It specifies CASNRSGGQTYGYTF.

About this clonotype: One end of the junction fails to match germline, which may point to a read error. The V call is TRBV20-1, the J call TRBJ1-3; possible D gene TRBD1, 6 bases. The CDR3 is 13 residues long. CDR1 and CDR2 (germline): DFQATT, SNEGSKA (reference sequence). The CDR3 DNA follows: TGCAGTGCTAGGCTGACAGGCGGAAACACAATATATTTT. It yields the protein CSARLTGGNTIYF.

This clonotype was found many times. This sequence joins TRBV3-1 and TRBJ1-6; 8 positions agree with TRBD1. The CDR3 is 15 amino acids. Germline-derived CDR1 and CDR2 are LGHDT and YNNKEL (reference sequence). The V and J ends lost 4 bases and 9 bases, in that order; junction bases with no gene match: 8. The chain's CDR3 is CASSPLGTGGSPLHF. The DNA of the CDR3 is TGTGCCAGCAGCCCCCTAGGGACAGGAGGTTCACCCCTCCACTTT.

This clonotype has a count of ten or more. The rearrangement joins TRBV20-1 to TRBJ1-3; D ambiguous. V lost 3 bases, J lost 4 bases, and 10 bases lay in between. This CDR3 has 13 amino acids. The germline gives CDR1 DFQATT, CDR2 SNEGSKA (reference sequence). CDR3 DNA sequence: TGCAGTGCTAGGCTGCCAGGCGGAAACACCATATATTTT. This encodes CSARLPGGNTIYF.

This clonotype was found many times. The rearrangement uses TRBV5-5 and TRBJ1-6; D gene unclear. V shed 1 base and J shed 3 bases, with 11 bases lying between them. The germline CDR1 and CDR2 sequences are SGHKS and YYEKEE (reference sequence). The CDR3 extends over 16 amino acids. CDR3 sequence reads: CASSLSLVLYNSPLHF. CDR3 sequence (DNA): TGTGCCAGCAGCTTGTCGCTAGTACTCTATAATTCACCCCTCCACTTT. The full variable domain, completed using reference TRBV5-5 and TRBJ1-6, is DAGVTQSPTHLIKTRGQQVTLRCSPISGHKSVSWYQQVLGQGPQFIFQYYEKEERGRGNFPDRFSARQFPNYSSELNVNALLLGDSALYLCASSLSLVLYNSPLHFGNGTRLTVT.

The table lists this clonotype with many counts. The chain couples TRBV5-1 to TRBJ2-5, with D unresolved. V was trimmed by 3 bases and J by 2 bases, leaving 11 bases between them. CDR1 and CDR2 (germline): SGHRS, YFSETQ. This CDR3 has 14 amino acids. CDR3 protein: CASSSGFKQETQYF. CDR3 DNA sequence: TGCGCCAGCAGCTCCGGGTTCAAACAAGAGACCCAGTACTTC.

This clonotype was counted at least ten times. V gene TRBV6-5 combines with J gene TRBJ1-5, with 7 bases lining up with TRBD1. The V gene end was trimmed by 6 bases and the J gene end by 9 bases; junction bases not matched to a gene: 17. This CDR3 comprises 16 residues. Germline-derived CDR1 and CDR2 are MNHEY and SVGAGI. The DNA of the CDR3 is TGTGCCAGCAGGTGGTCCGGAGAGGGGGCCGATGGGCCCCAGCATTTT. This encodes CASRWSGEGADGPQHF.

This clonotype was seen at least ten times. This chain joins TRBV20-1 and TRBJ2-1; 7 bases map to TRBD2. From germline, CDR1 is DFQATT and CDR2 SNEGSKA (reference sequence). CDR3 size: 14 residues. The V and J ends lost 7 bases and 4 bases, in that order; junction bases with no gene match: 10. DNA for the CDR3: TGCAGTGTTCCGGGGACCGGGGGGTACAATGAGCAGTTCTTC. Translating gives CSVPGTGGYNEQFF.

This clonotype was seen ten or more times. This chain joins TRBV5-1 and TRBJ1-1; 9 bases are shared with TRBD1. The V gene end was trimmed by 5 bases and the J gene end by 1 base; junction bases not matched to a gene: 9. Germline loops: CDR1 SGHRS, CDR2 YFSETQ. The CDR3 has 16 residues. CDR3 in DNA: TGCGCCAGCAGTCCAAATCCGGGACAGGGGAACACTGAAGCTTTCTTT. Amino acid sequence: CASSPNPGQGNTEAFF.

This clonotype was observed at least ten times. The V gene is TRBV7-2, the J gene TRBJ1-4; 8 bases are a match to TRBD1. V lost 8 bases and J lost 5; bases outside the gene matches: 10. The CDR3 is 15 amino acids. CDR1 is SGHTA, CDR2 FQGNSA, per germline. This CDR3 reads CASGIQGAVNEKLFF. As DNA, the CDR3 is TGTGCCAGCGGAATCCAGGGGGCAGTGAATGAAAAACTGTTTTTT. The variable domain in full, completed from reference TRBV7-2 and TRBJ1-4, reads GAGVSQSPSNKVTEKGKDVELRCDPISGHTALYWYRQSLGQGLEFLIYFQGNSAPDKSGLPSDRFSAERTGGSVSTLTIQRTQQEDSAVYLCASGIQGAVNEKLFFGSGTQLSVL.

This clonotype was observed many times. This chain connects TRBV5-1 to TRBJ1-2; 7 bases map to TRBD1. V shed 0 bases and J 5 bases; nucleotides not matched to a gene: 7. The CDR3 contains 15 residues. CDR1 is SGHRS and CDR2 is YFSETQ in the germline V gene. CDR3 protein: CASSLGWDSLYGYTF. The CDR3 DNA reads as TGCGCCAGCAGCTTGGGTTGGGACAGCCTATATGGCTACACCTTC.